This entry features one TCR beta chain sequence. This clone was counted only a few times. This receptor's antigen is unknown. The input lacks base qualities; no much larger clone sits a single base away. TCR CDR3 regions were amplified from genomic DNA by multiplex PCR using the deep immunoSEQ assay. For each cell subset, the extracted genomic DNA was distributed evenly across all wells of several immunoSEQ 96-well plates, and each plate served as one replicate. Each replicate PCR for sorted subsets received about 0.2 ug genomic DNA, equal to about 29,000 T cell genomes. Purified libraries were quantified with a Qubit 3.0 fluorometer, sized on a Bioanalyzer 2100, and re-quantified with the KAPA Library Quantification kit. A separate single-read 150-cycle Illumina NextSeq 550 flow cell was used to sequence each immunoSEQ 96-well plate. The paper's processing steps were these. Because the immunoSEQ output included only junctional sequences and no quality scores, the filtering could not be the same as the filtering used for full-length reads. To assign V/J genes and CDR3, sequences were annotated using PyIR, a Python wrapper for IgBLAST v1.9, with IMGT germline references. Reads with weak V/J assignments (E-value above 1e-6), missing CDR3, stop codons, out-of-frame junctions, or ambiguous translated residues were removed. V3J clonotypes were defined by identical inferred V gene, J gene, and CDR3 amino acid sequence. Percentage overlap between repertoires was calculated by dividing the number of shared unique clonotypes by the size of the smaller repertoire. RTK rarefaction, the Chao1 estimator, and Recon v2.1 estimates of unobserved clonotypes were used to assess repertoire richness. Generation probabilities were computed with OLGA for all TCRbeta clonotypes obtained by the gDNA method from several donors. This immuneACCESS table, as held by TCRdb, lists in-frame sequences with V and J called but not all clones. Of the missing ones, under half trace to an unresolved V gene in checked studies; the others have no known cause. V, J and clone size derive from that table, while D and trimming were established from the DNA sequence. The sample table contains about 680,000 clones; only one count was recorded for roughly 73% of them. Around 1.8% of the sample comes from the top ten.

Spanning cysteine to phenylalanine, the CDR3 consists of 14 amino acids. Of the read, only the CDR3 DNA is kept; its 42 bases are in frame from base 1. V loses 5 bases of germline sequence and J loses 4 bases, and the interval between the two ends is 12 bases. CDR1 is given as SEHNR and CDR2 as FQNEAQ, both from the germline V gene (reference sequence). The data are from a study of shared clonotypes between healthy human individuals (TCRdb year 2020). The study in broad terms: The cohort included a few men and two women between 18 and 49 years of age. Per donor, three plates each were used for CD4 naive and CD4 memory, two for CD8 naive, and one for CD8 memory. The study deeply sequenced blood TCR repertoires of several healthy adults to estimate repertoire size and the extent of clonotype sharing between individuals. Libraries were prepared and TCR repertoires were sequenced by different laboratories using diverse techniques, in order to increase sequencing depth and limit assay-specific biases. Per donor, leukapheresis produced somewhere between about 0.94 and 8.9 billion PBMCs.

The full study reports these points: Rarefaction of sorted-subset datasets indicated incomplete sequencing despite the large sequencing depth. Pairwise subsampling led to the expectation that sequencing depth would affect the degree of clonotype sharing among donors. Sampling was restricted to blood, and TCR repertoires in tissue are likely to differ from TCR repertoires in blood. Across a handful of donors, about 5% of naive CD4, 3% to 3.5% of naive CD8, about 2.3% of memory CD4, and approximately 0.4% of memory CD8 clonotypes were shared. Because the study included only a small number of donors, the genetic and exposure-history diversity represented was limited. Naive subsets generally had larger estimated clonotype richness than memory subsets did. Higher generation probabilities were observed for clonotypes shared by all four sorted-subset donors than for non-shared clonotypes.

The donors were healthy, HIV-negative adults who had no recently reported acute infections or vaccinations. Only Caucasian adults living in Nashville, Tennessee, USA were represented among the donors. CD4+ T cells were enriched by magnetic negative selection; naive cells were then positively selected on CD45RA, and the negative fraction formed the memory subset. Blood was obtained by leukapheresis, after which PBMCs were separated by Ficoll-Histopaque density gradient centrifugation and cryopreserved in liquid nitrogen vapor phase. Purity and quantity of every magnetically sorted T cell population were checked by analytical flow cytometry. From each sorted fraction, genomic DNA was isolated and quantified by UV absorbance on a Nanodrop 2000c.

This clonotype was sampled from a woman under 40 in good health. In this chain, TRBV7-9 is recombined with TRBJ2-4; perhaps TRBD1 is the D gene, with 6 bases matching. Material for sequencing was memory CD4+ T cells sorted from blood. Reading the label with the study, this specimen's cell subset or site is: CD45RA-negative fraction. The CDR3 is CASSPPGEKNIQYF. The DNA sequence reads TGTGCCAGCAGCCCTCCAGGGGAGAAAAACATTCAGTACTTC.